This entry lists 29 T cell receptor beta chains sequenced from one sample in a study of OX40 agonist ivuxolimab in advanced cancers. The repertoire was sequenced with immunoSEQ multiplex PCR; TCRdb's copy has only in-frame clones and lacks some. In the table there are about 40,000 clones, around 84% of which are singletons. This specimen was CD4+ or CD8+ T cells sorted from blood, taken in a trial of the OX40 agonist ivuxolimab. These TCRs come from an adult with an advanced solid tumor such as melanoma, head and neck, liver or kidney cancer.

V and J are TRBV5-6 and TRBJ2-3, with 11 bases that match TRBD2. V trimming: 3 bases; J trimming: 2 bases; junction bases outside the gene matches: 2. Germline-derived CDR1 and CDR2 are SGHDT and YYEEEE. The CDR3 has 15 residues. The CDR3 DNA reads TGTGCCAGCAGCTCGGGACTAGCGGACACAGATACGCAGTATTTT. Translating gives CASSSGLADTDTQYF.

In its sample, this clone was seen once. The V call is TRBV9, the J call TRBJ1-2; tentatively, D is TRBD1 (5 bases). The germline gives CDR1 SGDLS, CDR2 YYNGEE. The CDR3 length is 14 residues. Between the trimmed V and J ends, which lost 0 bases and 4 bases, there was a span of 10 bases. In DNA, the CDR3 is TGTGCCAGCAGCGTAGCCGGGGGAGGCTATGGCTACACCTTC. The encoded protein is CASSVAGGGYGYTF.

This clone has a handful of counts. The J gene is TRBJ2-3, the V gene TRBV6-5; no reliable D call. The CDR3 is made up of 12 amino acids. CDR1 is MNHEY and CDR2 is SVGAGI in the germline V gene. The V gene lost 2 bases and the J gene lost 6 bases, with 6 bases spanning the gap. CDR3 amino acids: CASSYLGDTQYF. CDR3 in DNA: TGTGCCAGCAGTTACCTGGGTGATACGCAGTATTTT.

J is TRBJ2-2 and V is TRBV7-9; perhaps TRBD2 as D (6 bases). Germline CDR1 and CDR2: SEHNR and FQNEAQ (reference sequence). The CDR3 spans 15 residues. V was pared by 2 bases and J by 4 bases, with 11 bases between. The CDR3 protein is CASSLSGLFTGELFF. The CDR3 region has the DNA TGTGCCAGCAGCTTATCCGGACTATTCACCGGGGAGCTGTTTTTT.

This chain joins TRBV4-2 and TRBJ2-3; perhaps D is TRBD1 or TRBD2 (5 bases each). V was shortened by 4 bases and J by 1 base, with 18 bases between the two germline ends. CDR3 length: 17 amino acids. Germline CDR1 is LGHNA and CDR2 is YNFKEQ. In DNA, the CDR3 is TGTGCCAGCAGCCCCCCCGGGGCCCCCGTCGGCACAGATACGCAGTATTTT. Translating it yields CASSPPGAPVGTDTQYF.

The chain uses TRBV27 and TRBJ2-7; D is unresolved. This CDR3 comprises 15 residues. With 3 bases removed from V and 1 base from J, the gap between germline ends came to 13 bases. CDR1 MNHEY and CDR2 SMNVEV come from the germline V gene (reference sequence). The CDR3 DNA sequence: TGTGCCAGCAGTTTGGCCCGGGCAGGATCCTACGAGCAGTACTTC. It specifies CASSLARAGSYEQYF.

The rearrangement uses TRBV4-1 and TRBJ2-5, with 9 positions matching TRBD1. Near its end, the DNA agrees better with TRBJ2-7, so the J call may be wrong. The germline gives CDR1 MGHRA, CDR2 YSYEKL. The CDR3 covers 14 residues. Here the CDR3 DNA reads TGCGCCAGCAGCCCCCGACAGGGGGACTACGAGCAGTACTTC. This sequence encodes CASSPRQGDYEQYF.

The chain carries TRBV4-1 and TRBJ1-1; 7 nucleotides match TRBD1. V trimming: 2 bases; J trimming: 0 bases; junction bases outside the gene matches: 9. The CDR3 spans 17 residues. Germline lookup yields CDR1 MGHRA and CDR2 YSYEKL. CDR3: CASSQREDRLMNTEAFF. The CDR3 DNA is TGCGCCAGCAGCCAAAGAGAGGACAGGCTAATGAACACTGAAGCTTTCTTT.

This clone rates as large (0.1 to 1%). This chain connects TRBV14 to TRBJ2-7; maybe TRBD2 (5 bases). V lost 2 bases to trimming and J lost 0 bases, with 14 bases between them. There are 16 residues in the CDR3. The germline V gene has CDR1 SGHDN and CDR2 FVKESK. The CDR3 sequence: CASSQMIFGVSYEQYF. The CDR3 DNA follows: TGTGCCAGCAGCCAAATGATTTTCGGGGTCTCCTACGAGCAGTACTTC.

The chain is built from TRBV6-4 and TRBJ2-1; weak D call: TRBD2 (6 bases). V gave up 5 bases and J gave up 1 base, with 15 bases separating them. CDR3 length: 16 amino acids. Germline CDR1 and CDR2: MRHNA and SNTAGT. For the CDR3, the DNA is TGTGCCAGCAGTTACATACGTAGCGGTTCCTACAATGAGCAGTTCTTC. Translation gives CASSYIRSGSYNEQFF.

With regard to this clone: A read error likely explains this, since a far larger clone differs by one base. V and J are TRBV5-2 and TRBJ1-6. TRBV5-2 is marked as a pseudogene. This CDR3 is built from 16 residues. The CDR3 nucleotides are TGTGCCAGCAGCCCGGACTGGAGCTCCTATAATTCACCCCTCCACTTT. Protein: CASSPDWSSYNSPLHF.

The gene calls are TRBV11-2 and TRBJ2-7; weak D call: TRBD2 (6 bases). V dropped 2 bases and J dropped 4 bases, with 18 bases sitting between them. This CDR3 comprises 16 residues. Germline CDR1 and CDR2: SGHAT and FQNNGV. The CDR3 spells CASSLTGAGGSYEQYF. The CDR3, as DNA: TGTGCCAGCAGCTTAACTGGGGCTGGGGGGTCGTACGAGCAGTACTTC.

The chain combines TRBV7-2 with TRBJ2-1; D uncertain. In germline, CDR1 is SGHTA, CDR2 FQGNSA. This CDR3 region has 15 residues. V gave up 5 bases and J gave up 0 bases, with 11 bases separating them. The CDR3: CASSARSFSYNEQFF. Here the CDR3 DNA reads TGTGCCAGCAGCGCCCGATCCTTCTCCTACAATGAGCAGTTCTTC.

CDR3 coding DNA: TGTGCCAGCAGGTCCGGGGTTGAGCAGTTCTTC. Translation gives CASRSGVEQFF. This rearrangement joins TRBV6-5 to TRBJ2-1, with a tentative D call TRBD2 (5 bases). Trimming took off 6 bases at V and 9 bases at J, with 9 bases between the two ends. Germline V CDR1 and CDR2: MNHEY, SVGAGI. The CDR3 sequence is 11 residues long.

This clone came up once. The J gene is TRBJ1-2, the V gene TRBV29-1, with 8 bases fitting TRBD1. The CDR3 extends over 12 amino acids. The germline CDR1 and CDR2 sequences are SQVTM and ANQGSEA. V gave up 6 bases and J gave up 2 bases; unmatched junction bases: 2. CDR3 nucleotide sequence: TGCAGCGTGGGACAGGAGAACTATGGCTACACCTTC. It translates to CSVGQENYGYTF.

The chain uses TRBV7-6 and TRBJ1-6, with D maybe TRBD1 (5 bases). This CDR3 is built from 17 residues. From germline, CDR1 is SGHVS and CDR2 FNYEAQ. V lost 5 bases to trimming and J lost 3 bases, with 17 bases between them. The CDR3 loop is CASSPRGGRIYNSPLHF. CDR3 DNA: TGTGCCAGCAGCCCTCGCGGGGGTCGGATCTATAATTCACCCCTCCACTTT.

This chain connects TRBV27 to TRBJ1-1, with a possible D match to TRBD1 (5 bases). There are 13 residues in the CDR3. Between the trimmed V and J ends, which lost 2 bases and 4 bases, there was a span of 8 bases. Germline CDR1 and CDR2: MNHEY and SMNVEV (reference sequence). In DNA, the CDR3 is TGTGCCAGCAGTTTAGGGGGGGGCACTGAAGCTTTCTTT. Translation gives CASSLGGGTEAFF.

J is TRBJ1-4 and V is TRBV28; 7 nucleotides agree with TRBD1. V was clipped by 4 bases and J by 0 bases; unmatched bases: 11. Germline values: CDR1 MDHEN, CDR2 SYDVKM. CDR3 length: 18 amino acids. As DNA, the CDR3 is TGTGCCAGCAGTTGGGGATTCAGGGGGGTGGCAACTAATGAAAAACTGTTTTTT. This translates into CASSWGFRGVATNEKLFF.

The CDR3 loop is CASSLTASGGALATDTQYF. The CDR3 DNA reads as TGTGCCAGCAGCTTAACCGCTAGCGGGGGGGCCTTAGCCACAGATACGCAGTATTTT. The V gene is TRBV7-3, the J gene TRBJ2-3; 12 positions match TRBD2. The CDR3 totals 19 residues. Germline trimming cut 0 bases from V and 2 bases from J; bases unmatched to any gene: 9. Per the germline V gene, CDR1 is SGHTA and CDR2 is FQGTGA.

The chain links TRBV13 to TRBJ2-1; D gene ambiguous. V was shortened by 0 bases and J by 0 bases, with 9 bases between the two germline ends. Germline values: CDR1 PRHDT, CDR2 FYEKMQ (reference sequence). This CDR3 has 16 amino acids. CDR3 bases: TGTGCCAGCAGCTTAGGCCAGGCGAGCTCCTACAATGAGCAGTTCTTC. Translated, it gives CASSLGQASSYNEQFF.

This clone was recorded a few times. The chain joins TRBV19 to TRBJ1-5; D uncertain. The germline gives CDR1 LNHDA, CDR2 SQIVND (reference sequence). V lost 6 bases and J lost 11, with 20 bases in between. There are 14 residues in the CDR3. In nucleotides, the CDR3 is TGTGCCAGTAGATCCCGAGTCTTGGATGAAGCCCAGCATTTT. Amino acids: CASRSRVLDEAQHF. The full variable domain, its missing parts supplied by reference TRBV19 and TRBJ1-5, is DGGITQSPKYLFRKEGQNVTLSCEQNLNHDAMYWYRQDPGQGLRLIYYSQIVNDFQKGDIAEGYSVSREKKESFPLTVTSAQKNPTAFYLCASRSRVLDEAQHFGDGTRLSIL.

CDR3: CASSLGQFSYEQYF. The DNA for the CDR3 is TGTGCCAGCAGCCTCGGACAGTTCTCCTACGAGCAGTACTTC. The chain employs TRBV11-2 and TRBJ2-7; tentative D call: TRBD1 (6 bases). V was shortened by 5 bases and J by 0 bases, with 11 bases between the two germline ends. The CDR3 has 14 residues. Germline V gives CDR1 SGHAT, CDR2 FQNNGV.

The chain links TRBV9 to TRBJ1-1, with TRBD1 identical over 10 bases. CDR3 size: 15 residues. J lost 1 base, V lost 3 bases, and 3 bases had no gene match. Germline loops: CDR1 SGDLS, CDR2 YYNGEE. The CDR3 nucleotides read TGTGCCAGCAGCGCTCGACAGGGGGCGAACACTGAAGCTTTCTTT. Its protein product is CASSARQGANTEAFF.

The V gene is TRBV4-1, the J gene TRBJ2-1; D ambiguous. V lost 4 bases to trimming and J lost 4 bases, with 20 bases between them. The V gene's germline CDR1 is MGHRA and CDR2 YSYEKL. This CDR3 has 17 residues. CDR3 sequence reads: CASSPIWDRVEYNEQFF. The CDR3 coding sequence is TGCGCCAGCAGCCCCATATGGGATCGGGTGGAATACAATGAGCAGTTCTTC.

This sequence joins TRBV5-5 and TRBJ1-2; TRBD1 matches 9 bases. CDR1 is SGHKS, CDR2 YYEKEE, per germline (reference sequence). This CDR3 contains 16 residues. V trimming: 0 bases; J trimming: 7 bases; junction bases outside the gene matches: 10. The DNA for the CDR3 is TGTGCCAGCAGCTTGGCCGTGGGGACAGGGACTATTGGCTACACCTTC. Its protein product is CASSLAVGTGTIGYTF.

This clone has a handful of counts. The J gene is TRBJ1-2, the V gene TRBV30; the D is unclear. Trimming left V 1 base short and J 2 bases short, with 17 bases between. The CDR3 loop spans 16 amino acids. Germline V gene data show CDR1 as GTSNPN and CDR2 as SVGIG (reference sequence). Here the CDR3 reads CAWSDSRFGRNYGYTF. The CDR3 DNA reads TGTGCCTGGAGTGACTCCCGATTTGGACGAAACTATGGCTACACCTTC.

V gene TRBV5-6 combines with J gene TRBJ1-5, with D uncertain. Trimming left V 2 bases short and J 3 bases short, with 9 bases between. The CDR3 runs to 14 residues. CDR1 and CDR2 from the germline V gene are SGHDT and YYEEEE. As DNA, the CDR3 is TGTGCCAGCAGCTTAACCGGGGACAATCAGCCCCAGCATTTT. Its translation: CASSLTGDNQPQHF.

J is TRBJ2-7 and V is TRBV9, with 7 bases lining up with TRBD1. The V gene's germline CDR1 is SGDLS and CDR2 YYNGEE. The CDR3 extends over 15 amino acids. Trimming took 4 bases from V and 4 from J; bases not matched to a gene: 11. As DNA, the CDR3 is TGTGCCAGCAGCACGACCCCGGGACAGAATTACGAGCAGTACTTC. This sequence encodes CASSTTPGQNYEQYF.

The chain recombines TRBV4-3 with TRBJ1-1; a possible D gene is TRBD1 (6 bases). The CDR3 consists of 14 residues. CDR1 and CDR2 (germline): LGHNA, YSLEER. V was clipped by 2 bases and J by 1 base, with 8 bases between them. The CDR3 DNA sequence: TGCGCCAGCAGCCAACTACAGGGGAACACTGAAGCTTTCTTT. It specifies CASSQLQGNTEAFF.